Listed below are T cell receptor beta chains from one sample, sequenced in a study of regulatory T cells in long-lasting Graves disease. In TCRdb, the multiplex PCR reads were re-called with MiXCR into one record per CDR3 protein. The sample lists roughly 500,000 distinct CDR3 sequences, approximately 12% seen once, with under 10% in the top ten. This sample was shared with a second study, whose subject was T cells in Graves' hyperthyroidism and ophthalmopathy.

Specimen: peripheral blood mononuclear cells (PBMCs), collected at new diagnosis, from a patient treated with antithyroid drugs. The source of these receptors is a man aged 25 to 40 with Graves disease. The CDR3 runs from the conserved cysteine through the conserved F or W. Each record gives: J gene, V gene, D gene, clone size, CDR3 DNA, CDR3 protein. The D gene is left open where the match is weak. Size values are once, few and many counts, or a class for expanded clones, and some rows have none.

j_gene: TRBJ2-3; v_gene: TRBV24-1; d_gene: TRBD2; abundance: -; CDR3nt: TGTGCCACCAGTGATGGGACTAGCGGAGATACGCAGTATTTT; CDR3aa: CATSDGTSGDTQYF
j_gene: TRBJ2-1; v_gene: TRBV15; d_gene: -; abundance: many; CDR3nt: TGTGCCACCAGCAGAGATGAGGGGTTTCGATCCTACAATGAGCAGTTCTTC; CDR3aa: CATSRDEGFRSYNEQFF
j_gene: TRBJ2-7; v_gene: TRBV12-3/TRBV12-4; d_gene: -; abundance: once; CDR3nt: TGTGCCAGCAGTTTAATCAGCGGAGGGGGCTCCTACGAGCAGTACTTC; CDR3aa: CASSLISGGGSYEQYF
j_gene: TRBJ2-1; v_gene: TRBV5-4; d_gene: -; abundance: many; CDR3nt: TGTGCCAGCAGCTTCGGGGCGGCGTCCCCCTACAATGAGCAGTTCTTC; CDR3aa: CASSFGAASPYNEQFF
j_gene: TRBJ2-1; v_gene: TRBV6-2/TRBV6-3; d_gene: TRBD2; abundance: many; CDR3nt: TGTGCCAGCAGTTTACCCCCCGGGGGGATCAATGAGCAGTTCTTC; CDR3aa: CASSLPPGGINEQFF
j_gene: TRBJ2-1; v_gene: TRBV19; d_gene: TRBD2; abundance: many; CDR3nt: TGTGCCAGTAAGACTAGCTTGGGGGGTGAGCAGTTCTTC; CDR3aa: CASKTSLGGEQFF
j_gene: TRBJ2-5; v_gene: TRBV27; d_gene: -; abundance: many; CDR3nt: TGTGCCAGCAGTTTAACTTCTAGAGGGCATCAAGAGACCCAGTACTTC; CDR3aa: CASSLTSRGHQETQYF
j_gene: TRBJ2-2; v_gene: TRBV10-3; d_gene: -; abundance: many; CDR3nt: TGTGCCATCAGTGAGTCGAATTACTTCCAGCGACCCACGGGTAGCGGGAACACCGGGGAGCTGTTTTTT; CDR3aa: CAISESNYFQRPTGSGNTGELFF
j_gene: TRBJ2-7; v_gene: TRBV10-1; d_gene: -; abundance: many; CDR3nt: TGCGCCAGCAGTGACGGCGGTATGGACTACGAGCAGTACTTC; CDR3aa: CASSDGGMDYEQYF
j_gene: TRBJ2-1; v_gene: TRBV19; d_gene: -; abundance: -; CDR3nt: TGTGCCAGTAGTAAGGCCCCTAGCGCGAAAAACAATGAGCAGTTCTTC; CDR3aa: CASSKAPSAKNNEQFF
j_gene: TRBJ2-7; v_gene: TRBV29-1; d_gene: TRBD2; abundance: -; CDR3nt: TGCAGCGTTGAAGAGGTACGGACTAGCGGCTCCTACGAGCAGTACTTC; CDR3aa: CSVEEVRTSGSYEQYF
j_gene: TRBJ1-1; v_gene: TRBV6-1; d_gene: -; abundance: many; CDR3nt: TGTGCCAGCGGAACCAGGGGACGTATTGAAGCTTTCTTT; CDR3aa: CASGTRGRIEAFF